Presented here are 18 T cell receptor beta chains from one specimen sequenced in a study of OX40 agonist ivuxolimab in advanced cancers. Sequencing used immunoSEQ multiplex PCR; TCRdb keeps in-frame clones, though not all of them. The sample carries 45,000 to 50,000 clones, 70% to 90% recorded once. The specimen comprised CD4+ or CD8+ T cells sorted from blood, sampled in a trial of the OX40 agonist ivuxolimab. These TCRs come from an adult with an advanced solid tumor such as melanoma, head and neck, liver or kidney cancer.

The CDR3 loop reads CASSYSGFNQPQHF. For the CDR3, the DNA is TGTGCCAGCAGTTACTCAGGGTTTAATCAGCCCCAGCATTTT. This chain links TRBV6-5 with TRBJ1-5; no definite D call. This CDR3 has 14 residues. Trimming left V 0 bases short and J 4 bases short, with 7 bases between. Germline values: CDR1 MNHEY, CDR2 SVGAGI.

The CDR3 region has the DNA TGTGCCAGCAGTTCGGCCGGGACAAGAACCTACGAGCAGTACTTC. Encoded protein: CASSSAGTRTYEQYF. The gene calls are TRBV5-4 and TRBJ2-7; possible D gene TRBD1, 6 bases. The CDR3 contains 15 residues. Deletions cut 5 bases from V and 2 bases from J, with 17 bases between. CDR1 is SGHNT and CDR2 is YYREEE in the germline V gene (reference sequence).

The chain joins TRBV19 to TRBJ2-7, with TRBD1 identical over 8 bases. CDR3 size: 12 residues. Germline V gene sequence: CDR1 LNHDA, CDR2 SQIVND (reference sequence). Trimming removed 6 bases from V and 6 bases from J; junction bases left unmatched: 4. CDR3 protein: CASSPTGAEQYF. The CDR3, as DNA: TGTGCCAGTAGCCCGACAGGGGCCGAGCAGTACTTC.

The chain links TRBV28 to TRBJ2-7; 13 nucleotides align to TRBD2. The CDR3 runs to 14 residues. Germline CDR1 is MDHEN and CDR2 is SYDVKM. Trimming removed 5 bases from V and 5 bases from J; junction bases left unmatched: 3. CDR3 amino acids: CASSQGLAGDEQYF. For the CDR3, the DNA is TGTGCCAGCAGTCAAGGACTAGCGGGAGACGAGCAGTACTTC. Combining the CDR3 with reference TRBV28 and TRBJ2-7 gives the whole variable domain DVKVTQSSRYLVKRTGEKVFLECVQDMDHENMFWYRQDPGLGLRLIYFSYDVKMKEKGDIPEGYSVSREKKERFSLILESASTNQTSMYLCASSQGLAGDEQYFGPGTRLTVT.

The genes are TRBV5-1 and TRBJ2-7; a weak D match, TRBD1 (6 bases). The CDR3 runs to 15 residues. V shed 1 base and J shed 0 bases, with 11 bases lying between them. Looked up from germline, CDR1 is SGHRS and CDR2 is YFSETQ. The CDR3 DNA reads TGCGCCAGCAGCTTGTTTCAGGGGAGCTCCTACGAGCAGTACTTC. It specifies CASSLFQGSSYEQYF.

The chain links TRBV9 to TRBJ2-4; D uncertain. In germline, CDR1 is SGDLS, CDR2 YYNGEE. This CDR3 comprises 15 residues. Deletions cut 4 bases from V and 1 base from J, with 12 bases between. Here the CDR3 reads CASSSTPGAKNIQYF. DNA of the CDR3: TGTGCCAGCAGCTCCACCCCCGGGGCCAAAAACATTCAGTACTTC.

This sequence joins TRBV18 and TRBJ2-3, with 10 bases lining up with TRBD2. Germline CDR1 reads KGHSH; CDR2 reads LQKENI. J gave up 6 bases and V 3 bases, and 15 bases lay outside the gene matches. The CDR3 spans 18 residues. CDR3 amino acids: CASSPRLAGERGPDTQYF. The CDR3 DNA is TGTGCCAGCTCACCGCGGCTAGCGGGAGAGAGGGGTCCGGATACGCAGTATTTT. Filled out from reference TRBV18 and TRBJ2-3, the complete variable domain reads NAGVMQNPRHLVRRRGQEARLRCSPMKGHSHVYWYRQLPEEGLKFMVYLQKENIIDESGMPKERFSAEFPKEGPSILRIQQVVRGDSAAYFCASSPRLAGERGPDTQYFGPGTRLTVL.

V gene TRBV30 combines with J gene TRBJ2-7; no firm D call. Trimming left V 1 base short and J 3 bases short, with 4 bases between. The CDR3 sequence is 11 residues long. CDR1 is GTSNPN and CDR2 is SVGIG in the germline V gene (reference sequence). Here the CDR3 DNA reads TGTGCCTGGAGTGAAGACTACGAGCAGTACTTC. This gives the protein CAWSEDYEQYF.

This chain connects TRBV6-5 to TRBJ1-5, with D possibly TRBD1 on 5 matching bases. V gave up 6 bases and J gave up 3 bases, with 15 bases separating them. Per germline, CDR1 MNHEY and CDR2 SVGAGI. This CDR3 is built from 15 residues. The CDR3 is CASSSTGPINQPQHF. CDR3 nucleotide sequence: TGTGCCAGCAGCTCCACAGGACCAATCAATCAGCCCCAGCATTTT.

CDR3 DNA: TGTGCCAGCAGCGTAGGCAGCACAGATACGCAGTATTTT. Amino acids: CASSVGSTDTQYF. V usage is TRBV9 and J usage is TRBJ2-3; no clear D gene. V lost 0 bases, J lost 0 bases, and 2 bases lay in between. The CDR3 has 13 amino acids. Germline lookup yields CDR1 SGDLS and CDR2 YYNGEE.

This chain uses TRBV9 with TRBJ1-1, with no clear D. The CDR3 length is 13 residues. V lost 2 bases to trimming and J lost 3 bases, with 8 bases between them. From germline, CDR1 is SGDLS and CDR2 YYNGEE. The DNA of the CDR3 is TGTGCCAGCAGCGTTCGGGTAGACACTGAAGCTTTCTTT. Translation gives CASSVRVDTEAFF.

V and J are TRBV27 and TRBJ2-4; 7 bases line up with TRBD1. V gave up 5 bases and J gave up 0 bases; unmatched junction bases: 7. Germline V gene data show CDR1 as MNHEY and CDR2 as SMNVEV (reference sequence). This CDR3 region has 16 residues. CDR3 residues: CASSASQGIAKNIQYF. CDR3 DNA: TGTGCCAGCAGTGCCTCACAGGGGATAGCCAAAAACATTCAGTACTTC.

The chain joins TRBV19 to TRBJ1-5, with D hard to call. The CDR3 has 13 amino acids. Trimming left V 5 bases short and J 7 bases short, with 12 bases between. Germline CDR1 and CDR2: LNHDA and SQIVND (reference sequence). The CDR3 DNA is TGTGCCAGTAGTTTCGCCCGCGTCCAGCCCCAGCATTTT. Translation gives CASSFARVQPQHF.

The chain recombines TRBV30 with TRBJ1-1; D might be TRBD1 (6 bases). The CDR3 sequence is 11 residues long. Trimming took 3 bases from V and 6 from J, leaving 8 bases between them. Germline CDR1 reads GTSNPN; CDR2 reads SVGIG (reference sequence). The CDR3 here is CAWRDSAEAFF. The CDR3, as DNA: TGTGCCTGGAGGGACAGTGCTGAAGCTTTCTTT.

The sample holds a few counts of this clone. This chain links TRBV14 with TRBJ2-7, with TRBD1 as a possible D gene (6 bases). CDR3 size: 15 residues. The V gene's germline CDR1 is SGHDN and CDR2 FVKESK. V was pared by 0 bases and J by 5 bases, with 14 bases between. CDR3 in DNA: TGTGCCAGCAGCCAAGACCCCCCAGGGGTACACGAGCAGTACTTC. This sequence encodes CASSQDPPGVHEQYF.

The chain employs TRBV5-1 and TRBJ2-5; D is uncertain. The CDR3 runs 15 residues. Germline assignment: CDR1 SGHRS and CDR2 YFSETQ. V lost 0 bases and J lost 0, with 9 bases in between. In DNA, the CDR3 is TGCGCCAGCAGCTTGGCCGCAATGTACCAAGAGACCCAGTACTTC. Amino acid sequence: CASSLAAMYQETQYF. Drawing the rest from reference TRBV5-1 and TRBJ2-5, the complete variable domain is KAGVTQTPRYLIKTRGQQVTLSCSPISGHRSVSWYQQTPGQGLQFLFEYFSETQRNKGNFPGRFSGRQFSNSRSEMNVSTLELGDSALYLCASSLAAMYQETQYFGPGTRLLVL.

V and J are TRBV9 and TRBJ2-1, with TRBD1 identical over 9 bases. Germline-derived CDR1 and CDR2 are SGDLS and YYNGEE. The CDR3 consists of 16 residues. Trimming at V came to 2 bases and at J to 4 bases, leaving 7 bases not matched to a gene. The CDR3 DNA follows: TGTGCCAGCAGCGTTGCTTCGGGACAGGGATACAATGAGCAGTTCTTC. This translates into CASSVASGQGYNEQFF.

CDR3 loop: CASSQEMRQTQYF. CDR3 in DNA: TGCGCCAGCAGCCAAGAAATGCGGCAGACCCAGTACTTC. V gene TRBV4-3 combines with J gene TRBJ2-5, with unresolved D. V lost 0 bases and J 6 bases, leaving 8 bases between the germline ends. This CDR3 region has 13 residues. Germline CDR1 reads LGHNA; CDR2 reads YSLEER.